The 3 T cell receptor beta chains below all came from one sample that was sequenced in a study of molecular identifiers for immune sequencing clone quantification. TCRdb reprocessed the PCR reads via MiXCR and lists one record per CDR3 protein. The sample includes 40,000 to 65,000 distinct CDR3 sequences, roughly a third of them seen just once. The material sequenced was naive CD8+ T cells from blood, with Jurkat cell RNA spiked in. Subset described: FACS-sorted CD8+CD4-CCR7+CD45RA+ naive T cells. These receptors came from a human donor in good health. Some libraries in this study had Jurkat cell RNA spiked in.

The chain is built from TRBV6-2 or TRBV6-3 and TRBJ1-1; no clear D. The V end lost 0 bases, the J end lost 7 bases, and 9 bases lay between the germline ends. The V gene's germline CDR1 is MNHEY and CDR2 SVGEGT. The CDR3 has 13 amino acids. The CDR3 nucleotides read TGTGCCAGCAGTTACTCGAACGATCTTGAAGCTTTCTTT. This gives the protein CASSYSNDLEAFF.

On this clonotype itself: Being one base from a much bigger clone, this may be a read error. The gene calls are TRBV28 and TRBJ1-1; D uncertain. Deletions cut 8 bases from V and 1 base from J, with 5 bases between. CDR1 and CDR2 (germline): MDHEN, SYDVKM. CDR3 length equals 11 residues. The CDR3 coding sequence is TGTGCCAGCGGGTGGAACACTGAAGCTTTCTTT. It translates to CASGWNTEAFF.

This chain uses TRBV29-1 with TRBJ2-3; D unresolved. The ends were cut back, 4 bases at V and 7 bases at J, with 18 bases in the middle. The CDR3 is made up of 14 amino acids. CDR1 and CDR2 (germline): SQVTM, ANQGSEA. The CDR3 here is CSVGAGLLGNTQYF. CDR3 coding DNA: TGCAGCGTTGGGGCCGGGTTGTTGGGAAATACGCAGTATTTT.